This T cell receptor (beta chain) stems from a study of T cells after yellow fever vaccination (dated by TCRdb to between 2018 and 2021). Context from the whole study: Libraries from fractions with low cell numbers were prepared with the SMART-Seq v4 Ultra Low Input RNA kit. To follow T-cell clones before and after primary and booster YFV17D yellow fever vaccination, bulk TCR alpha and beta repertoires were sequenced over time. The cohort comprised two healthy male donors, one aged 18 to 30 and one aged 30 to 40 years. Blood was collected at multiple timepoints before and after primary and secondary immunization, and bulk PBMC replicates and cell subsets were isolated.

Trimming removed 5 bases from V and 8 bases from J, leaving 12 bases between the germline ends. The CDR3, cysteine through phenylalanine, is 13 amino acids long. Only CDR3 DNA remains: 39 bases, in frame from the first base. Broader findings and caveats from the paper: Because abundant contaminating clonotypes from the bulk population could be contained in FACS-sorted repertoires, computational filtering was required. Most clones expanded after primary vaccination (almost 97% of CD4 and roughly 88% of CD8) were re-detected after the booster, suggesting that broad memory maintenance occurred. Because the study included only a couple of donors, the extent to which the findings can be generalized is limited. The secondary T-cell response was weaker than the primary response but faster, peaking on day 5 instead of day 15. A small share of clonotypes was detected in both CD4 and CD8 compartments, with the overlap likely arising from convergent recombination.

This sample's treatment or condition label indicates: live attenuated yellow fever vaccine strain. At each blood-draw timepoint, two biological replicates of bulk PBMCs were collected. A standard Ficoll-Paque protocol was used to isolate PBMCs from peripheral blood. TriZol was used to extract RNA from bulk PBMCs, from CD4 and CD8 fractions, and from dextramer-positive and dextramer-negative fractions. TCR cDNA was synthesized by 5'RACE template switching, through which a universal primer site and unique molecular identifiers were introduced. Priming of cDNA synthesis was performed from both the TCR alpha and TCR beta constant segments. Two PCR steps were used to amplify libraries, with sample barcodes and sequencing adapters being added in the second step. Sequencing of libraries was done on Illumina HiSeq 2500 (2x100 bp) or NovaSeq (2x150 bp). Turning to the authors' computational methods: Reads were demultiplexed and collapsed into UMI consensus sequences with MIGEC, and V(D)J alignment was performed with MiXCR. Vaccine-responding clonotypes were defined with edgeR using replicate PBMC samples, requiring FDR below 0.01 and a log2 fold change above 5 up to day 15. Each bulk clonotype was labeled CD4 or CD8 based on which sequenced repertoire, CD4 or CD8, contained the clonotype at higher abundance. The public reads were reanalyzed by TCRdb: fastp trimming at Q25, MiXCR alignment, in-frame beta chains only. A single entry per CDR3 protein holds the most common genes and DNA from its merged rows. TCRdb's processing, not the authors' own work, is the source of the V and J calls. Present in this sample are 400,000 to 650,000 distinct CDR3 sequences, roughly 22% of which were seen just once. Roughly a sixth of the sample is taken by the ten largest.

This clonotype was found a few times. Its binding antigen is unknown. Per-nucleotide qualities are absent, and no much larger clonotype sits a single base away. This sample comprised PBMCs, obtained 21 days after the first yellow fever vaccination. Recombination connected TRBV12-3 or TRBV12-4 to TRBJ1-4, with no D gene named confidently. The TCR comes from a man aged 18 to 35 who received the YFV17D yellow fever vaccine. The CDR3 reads CASSKGSGEKLFF. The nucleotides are TGTGCCAGCAGTAAGGGATCGGGCGAAAAACTGTTTTTT.